This T cell receptor beta chain was sequenced for a study of T cell responses to AZD1222 COVID-19 vaccine. The data were produced by immunoSEQ multiplex PCR, yet TCRdb's version contains in-frame clones alone and is incomplete. The sample shows under 200,000 clones, around nine tenths of them seen only once. The germline CDR1 and CDR2 sequences are LGHNA and YSLEER. CDR3 length equals 16 residues. J was trimmed by 5 bases and V by 0 bases; bases with no gene match: 7. The table lists this clone with a few counts. Its antigen is unidentified. Study-level results: Most donors were white British and more were female, and clonal diversity was possibly underestimated. Increased Spike-specific TCR breadth and depth were observed after two AZD1222 doses. Distributed over spike, vaccine-associated CD4 TCRs predominated at 160-218 and 743-854.

The sample in question was peripheral blood, obtained 28 days after the second dose of the MenACWY control vaccine. The origin of this receptor is an adult who received the MenACWY meningococcal vaccine as a control. V is TRBV4-3 and J is TRBJ1-2, with 9 nucleotides matching TRBD1. The CDR3 DNA reads as TGCGCCAGCAGCCAAGATCCGAGGGACAGGGCGTATGGCTACACCTTC. Amino acids: CASSQDPRDRAYGYTF.